This record covers a single T cell receptor (beta chain). The data originate from a study of OX40 agonist ivuxolimab in advanced cancers. Germline CDR1 and CDR2: SGHRS and YFSETQ. The CDR3 covers 14 residues. V was shortened by 0 bases and J by 1 base, with 7 bases between the two germline ends. Assay: immunoSEQ multiplex PCR; the TCRdb copy retains only in-frame clones and omits some. The sample has about 24,000 clones, 80% to 90% seen once. The material was CD4+ or CD8+ T cells sorted from blood, obtained in a trial of the OX40 agonist ivuxolimab. The receptor was derived from an adult with an advanced solid tumor such as melanoma, head and neck, liver or kidney cancer. The chain joins TRBV5-1 to TRBJ1-1; D gene unclear. DNA of the CDR3: TGCGCCAGCAGCTTGGCCGTGGAGAACACTGAAGCTTTCTTT. It is translated as CASSLAVENTEAFF.